Listed here are 19 T cell receptor beta chains from one sample, sequenced in a study of T cell changes during pregnancy in multiple sclerosis. Measured with immunoSEQ multiplex PCR; TCRdb has only the in-frame clones, and not every one. The table has approximately 45,000 clones, about nine tenths seen once; the top ten hold more than 0.55%. The source was CD4+ T cells from peripheral blood mononuclear cells, collected in the first trimester of pregnancy. These receptors were obtained from a female donor with multiple sclerosis, enrolled in a pregnancy study.

The rearrangement uses TRBV5-6 and TRBJ2-1, with D maybe TRBD1 (6 bases). Germline loops: CDR1 SGHDT, CDR2 YYEEEE. V lost 0 bases and J 7 bases, leaving 14 bases between the germline ends. The CDR3 spans 15 residues. For the CDR3, the DNA is TGTGCCAGCAGCTTGGCTGTTTGGGGGACAAATGAGCAGTTCTTC. Translated, it gives CASSLAVWGTNEQFF.

The genes are TRBV6-5 and TRBJ2-2, with D possibly TRBD1 on 5 matching bases. The CDR3 is 15 amino acids. Trimming took 2 bases from V and 11 from J, leaving 18 bases between them. CDR1 and CDR2 (germline): MNHEY, SVGAGI. In nucleotides, the CDR3 is TGTGCCAGCAGTTACACCGACAGCCCGATCATCGAGCTGTTTTTT. Protein product: CASSYTDSPIIELFF.

The V and J genes are TRBV21-1 and TRBJ2-3; the D call TRBD2 from the table was never checked on the DNA. TRBV21-1 is a recognized pseudogene. This CDR3 is 17 amino acids long. CDR3 nucleotides: TGTGCCAGCAGCAAAGTTTGCGTATACCTGATCACAGATACGCAGTATTTT. The encoded protein is CASSKVCVYLITDTQYF.

This clone came up once. The rearrangement links TRBV6-6 to TRBJ1-5; D ambiguous. The CDR3 contains 13 residues. Germline-derived CDR1 and CDR2 are MNHNY and SVGAGI (reference sequence). Deletions cut 8 bases from V and 4 bases from J, with 12 bases between. The CDR3 reads CASCLEENQPQHF. CDR3 in DNA: TGTGCCAGCTGTTTAGAAGAGAATCAGCCCCAGCATTTT.

The CDR3 DNA sequence: TGTGCCAGCAGCTTATACCCAGGGGGATACGAGCAGTACTTC. It specifies CASSLYPGGYEQYF. The chain carries TRBV11-2 and TRBJ2-7; 7 bases agree with TRBD1. The J segment lost 4 bases and the V segment lost 2 bases, leaving 5 bases of the junction unmatched. CDR1 SGHAT and CDR2 FQNNGV come from the germline V gene. The CDR3 covers 14 residues.

The rearrangement joins TRBV18 to TRBJ2-7; tentative D call: TRBD2 (5 bases). The V and J ends lost 4 bases and 6 bases respectively, with 10 bases between them. CDR3 length equals 12 residues. The germline CDR1 and CDR2 sequences are KGHSH and LQKENI. CDR3 in DNA: TGTGCCAGCTCACGGACTCAACCCGAGCAGTACTTC. Protein product: CASSRTQPEQYF.

This clone is a singleton in its sample. The chain recombines TRBV6-1 with TRBJ2-3; 11 bases align to TRBD2. The germline V gene encodes CDR1 MNHNS and CDR2 SASEGT. V lost 6 bases to trimming and J lost 2 bases; unmatched junction nucleotides: 4. The CDR3 sequence is 15 residues long. The CDR3 DNA is TGTGCCAGCAGGGGACTAGCGGCCGCCACAGATACGCAGTATTTT. Translating it yields CASRGLAAATDTQYF.

The rearrangement links TRBV15 to TRBJ2-5; the D is unclear. This CDR3 has 13 amino acids. V dropped 5 bases and J dropped 1 base, with 8 bases sitting between them. Per the germline V gene, CDR1 is LNHNV and CDR2 is YYDKDF (reference sequence). The CDR3 is CATSYRVQETQYF. The DNA for the CDR3 is TGTGCCACCAGCTACAGAGTCCAAGAGACCCAGTACTTC.

The chain has TRBV10-2 and TRBJ2-3; D uncertain. The CDR3 is 14 residues long. Germline CDR1 is WSHSY and CDR2 is SAAADI. Trimming cost V 7 bases and J 0 bases, with 11 bases left between them. CDR3 loop: CASNDITSTDTQYF. The CDR3 coding sequence is TGCGCCAGCAACGACATTACTAGCACAGATACGCAGTATTTT.

This clone was observed a handful of times. The chain is built from TRBV7-9 and TRBJ1-1; 8 bases agree with TRBD1. Trimming took 1 base from V and 8 from J; bases not matched to a gene: 3. The CDR3 has 13 residues. From germline, CDR1 is SEHNR and CDR2 FQNEAQ (reference sequence). This CDR3 reads CASSLEGTGEAFF. CDR3 DNA: TGTGCCAGCAGCTTAGAGGGGACAGGAGAAGCTTTCTTT.

The genes are TRBV29-1 and TRBJ2-5; 8 nucleotides agree with TRBD2. CDR1 and CDR2 from the germline V gene are SQVTM and ANQGSEA. The V segment lost 6 bases and the J segment 7 bases; nucleotides outside the gene matches: 13. The CDR3 contains 14 residues. The CDR3 nucleotides read TGCAGCGTGGTGCTTCCGGGACTAGTTAGGACCCAGTACTTC. Its translation is CSVVLPGLVRTQYF.

The V gene is TRBV21-1, the J gene TRBJ2-7; the table's D call, TRBD2, was not checked against the DNA. TRBV21-1 is a known pseudogene. The CDR3 contains 13 residues. CDR3 amino acids: CASSNASGLTSYF. As DNA, the CDR3 is TGTGCCAGCAGCAATGCTAGCGGACTCACTTCTTACTTC.

J is TRBJ2-1 and V is TRBV4-1; D may be TRBD1 (6 bases). The germline V gene has CDR1 MGHRA and CDR2 YSYEKL. Trimming took 8 bases from V and 11 from J, leaving 22 bases between them. The CDR3 length is 14 residues. CDR3 sequence: CASQDQGRKVKQFF. The CDR3 nucleotides read TGCGCCAGCCAGGATCAGGGGAGAAAAGTTAAGCAGTTCTTC.

The DNA for the CDR3 is TGTGCCAGCAGTTTATACGCAGCGGGGGGATCCTACGAGCAGTACTTC. As protein: CASSLYAAGGSYEQYF. V is TRBV27 and J is TRBJ2-7; 9 positions match TRBD2. CDR3 size: 16 residues. Germline lookup yields CDR1 MNHEY and CDR2 SMNVEV (reference sequence). V lost 1 base and J lost 1; bases outside the gene matches: 5.

This chain connects TRBV7-6 to TRBJ1-1, with a possible D match to TRBD1 (6 bases). With 5 bases removed from V and 11 bases from J, the gap between germline ends came to 21 bases. The CDR3 totals 14 residues. Looked up from germline, CDR1 is SGHVS and CDR2 is FNYEAQ. The CDR3 protein is CASSATTGNTGAFF. Here the CDR3 DNA reads TGTGCCAGCAGCGCCACCACAGGGAACACTGGGGCTTTCTTT.

The chain joins TRBV23-1 to TRBJ1-2; D might be TRBD1 (5 bases). TRBV23-1 falls under the ORF class, with uncertain function. The CDR3 sequence is 13 residues long. V gave up 7 bases and J gave up 5 bases, with 14 bases separating them. DNA for the CDR3: TGCGCCAGCAAAACGGAGACAGCTTATGGCTACACCTTC. Its protein product is CASKTETAYGYTF.

CDR3 sequence: CASSEDVEVRTEAFF. The CDR3 nucleotides read TGTGCCAGCAGTGAAGACGTGGAGGTGAGGACTGAAGCTTTCTTT. V usage is TRBV6-1 and J usage is TRBJ1-1; D unresolved. CDR1 and CDR2 (germline): MNHNS, SASEGT. The CDR3 is made up of 15 amino acids. V shed 1 base and J shed 5 bases, with 14 bases lying between them.

The chain combines TRBV28 with TRBJ2-2; D is perhaps TRBD1 (5 bases). From germline, CDR1 is MDHEN and CDR2 SYDVKM. Trimming left V 2 bases short and J 9 bases short, with 13 bases between. CDR3 size: 14 residues. CDR3 nucleotides: TGTGCCAGCAGTTTAAGGGTAGGACAACGGGAGCTGTTTTTT. Protein sequence: CASSLRVGQRELFF.

The chain has TRBV6-1 and TRBJ1-2, with D hard to call. The CDR3 loop spans 14 amino acids. The germline gives CDR1 MNHNS, CDR2 SASEGT. Trimming removed 1 base from V and 5 bases from J, with 11 bases in between. The CDR3 protein is CASSEENSYYGYTF. CDR3 DNA sequence: TGTGCCAGCAGTGAAGAGAACAGCTATTATGGCTACACCTTC.